One sample yielded the 19 T cell receptor beta chains listed below, sequenced in a study of neurological immune-mediated disorders. TCRdb passed the 5' RACE reads through MiXCR, listing each CDR3 protein once. Among roughly 74,000 distinct CDR3 sequences listed, roughly 5% were seen once. Input material: PBMCs. These receptors were taken from a man aged 18 to 35 with multiple sclerosis.

This clonotype has at least ten counts. The rearrangement joins TRBV5-1 to TRBJ1-3; D remains unclear. Looked up from germline, CDR1 is SGHRS and CDR2 is YFSETQ. Trimming removed 0 bases at V and 1 base at J, with 11 bases between. The CDR3 is 16 residues long. The CDR3 bases are TGCGCCAGCAGCTTGGGGATCGGAGGGTCTGGAAACACCATATATTTT. It encodes CASSLGIGGSGNTIYF.

This clonotype was seen ten or more times. This chain uses TRBV20-1 with TRBJ2-3; 13 bases fit TRBD2. The CDR3 consists of 16 residues. J was trimmed by 3 bases and V by 0 bases; bases with no gene match: 3. Per germline, CDR1 DFQATT and CDR2 SNEGSKA (reference sequence). The CDR3 protein is CSARETSGGWTDTQYF. For the CDR3, the DNA is TGCAGTGCTAGAGAGACTAGCGGGGGGTGGACAGATACGCAGTATTTT.

This clonotype was recorded at least ten times. The chain joins TRBV20-1 to TRBJ2-5; D may be TRBD1 (6 bases). The germline CDR1 and CDR2 sequences are DFQATT and SNEGSKA (reference sequence). The CDR3 is 15 amino acids. Trimming left V 2 bases short and J 5 bases short, with 18 bases between. CDR3: CSARLPGRDTETQYF. For the CDR3, the DNA is TGCAGTGCTAGACTGCCCGGCAGGGACACGGAGACCCAGTACTTC.

The table lists this clonotype with many counts. A much larger clone is a single base away; this may be a read error. The chain joins TRBV5-5 to TRBJ2-2; no clear D. The germline V gene encodes CDR1 SGHKS and CDR2 YYEKEE (reference sequence). The CDR3 covers 12 residues. V dropped 5 bases and J dropped 7 bases, with 9 bases sitting between them. CDR3 coding DNA: TGTGCCAGCAGTTCTAACGGCGGGGAGCTGTTTTTT. The encoded protein is CASSSNGGELFF.

This clonotype has a count of ten or more. The chain recombines TRBV20-1 with TRBJ1-2; the D is unclear. The CDR3 has 12 residues. Trimming pared 5 bases from V and 1 base from J, leaving 8 bases between. Germline CDR1 DFQATT, CDR2 SNEGSKA (reference sequence). CDR3: CSAAGYNYGYTF. CDR3 sequence (DNA): TGCAGTGCTGCCGGCTATAACTATGGCTACACCTTC.

This clonotype came up many times. The rearrangement links TRBV5-6 to TRBJ2-1; 10 nucleotides align to TRBD2. Germline V lookup: CDR1 SGHDT, CDR2 YYEEEE. The CDR3 extends over 16 amino acids. J was trimmed by 0 bases and V by 4 bases; bases with no gene match: 4. CDR3 bases: TGTGCCAGCAGCATTACTAGCGGGAACTCCTACAATGAGCAGTTCTTC. It is translated as CASSITSGNSYNEQFF.

This clonotype was detected many times. The chain carries TRBV3-1 and TRBJ1-3; D unresolved. V lost 3 bases and J lost 0, with 3 bases in between. This CDR3 has 13 amino acids. Germline-derived CDR1 and CDR2 are LGHDT and YNNKEL (reference sequence). CDR3 in DNA: TGTGCCAGCAGCCAGGCCTCTGGAAACACCATATATTTT. Its translation is CASSQASGNTIYF.

This clonotype has just a few counts. The chain couples TRBV9 to TRBJ1-2, with D tentatively TRBD1 (5 bases). This CDR3 is 16 amino acids long. V shed 3 bases and J shed 3 bases, with 18 bases lying between them. Germline CDR1 is SGDLS and CDR2 is YYNGEE. CDR3 in DNA: TGTGCCAGCAGCGCCTCGGGGCGGGCGGCTTACTATGGCTACACCTTC. Residues: CASSASGRAAYYGYTF.

This clonotype was seen ten or more times. The V call is TRBV20-1, the J call TRBJ2-3; D is uncertain. This CDR3 is built from 15 residues. Trimming took 6 bases from V and 5 from J, leaving 21 bases between them. The germline V gene has CDR1 DFQATT and CDR2 SNEGSKA (reference sequence). The CDR3 nucleotides read TGCAGTGCCGCACCTAGTCTCCCCAGCGAAGATACGCAGTATTTT. This codes for CSAAPSLPSEDTQYF.

This clonotype appeared many times. The chain recombines TRBV27 with TRBJ2-3, with 10 bases identical to TRBD2. The CDR3 covers 16 residues. After removal of 3 bases from V and 4 bases from J, the junction contained 7 bases not matched to a gene. Germline lookup yields CDR1 MNHEY and CDR2 SMNVEV (reference sequence). The CDR3: CASSLGTSAAPDTQYF. The CDR3 DNA reads TGTGCCAGCAGTTTGGGGACTAGCGCCGCCCCAGATACGCAGTATTTT.

This chain joins TRBV12-5 and TRBJ1-1, with D possibly matching TRBD1 (6 bases). Germline loops: CDR1 LGHNT, CDR2 FRNRAP. Deletions cut 5 bases from V and 2 bases from J, with 15 bases between. The CDR3 length is 15 residues. CDR3 amino acids: CASGPDRSFNTEAFF. CDR3 nucleotide sequence: TGTGCTAGTGGTCCGGACAGAAGTTTTAACACTGAAGCTTTCTTT.

The chain recombines TRBV5-1 with TRBJ1-5, with D perhaps matching TRBD1 (5 bases). The CDR3 covers 16 residues. CDR1 is SGHRS and CDR2 is YFSETQ in the germline V gene. V was trimmed by 0 bases and J by 0 bases, leaving 10 bases between them. CDR3 bases: TGCGCCAGCAGCTTGGGGCCGGGGGGTAGCAATCAGCCCCAGCATTTT. Translation gives CASSLGPGGSNQPQHF.

This clonotype showed up many times. This chain connects TRBV20-1 to TRBJ1-2; 7 nucleotides agree with TRBD1. Per germline, CDR1 DFQATT and CDR2 SNEGSKA (reference sequence). This CDR3 has 13 residues. V dropped 6 bases and J dropped 3; count of bases not matched to a gene: 7. DNA of the CDR3: TGCAGTGCCGAGGGGGCCGGAGACTATGGCTACACCTTC. Translation gives CSAEGAGDYGYTF.

This clonotype occurred many times. V and J are TRBV20-1 and TRBJ2-7; maybe TRBD1 (5 bases). Germline V gene sequence: CDR1 DFQATT, CDR2 SNEGSKA (reference sequence). V lost 6 bases to trimming and J lost 0 bases, with 18 bases between them. This CDR3 region has 15 residues. CDR3 DNA sequence: TGCAGTGCGCTAGGGGTCAGCGCCAGCTCCTACGAGCAGTACTTC. Its protein product is CSALGVSASSYEQYF.

This clonotype was seen ten or more times. The chain couples TRBV6-5 to TRBJ2-7; D is perhaps TRBD1 (6 bases). This CDR3 contains 15 residues. The V end lost 7 bases, the J end lost 5 bases, and 21 bases lay between the germline ends. Germline CDR1 is MNHEY and CDR2 is SVGAGI. The CDR3 loop is CASMGYRDNGDEQYF. DNA of the CDR3: TGTGCCAGCATGGGGTACCGGGACAATGGGGACGAGCAGTACTTC.

This clonotype was observed at least ten times. The J gene is TRBJ2-1, the V gene TRBV4-2; 10 bases align to TRBD2. V was pared by 0 bases and J by 12 bases, with 11 bases of the junction left unmatched. This CDR3 comprises 16 residues. CDR1 and CDR2 from the germline V gene are LGHNA and YNFKEQ. The CDR3 sequence is CASSQEASGGAIWQFF. In nucleotides, the CDR3 is TGTGCCAGCAGCCAAGAGGCCAGCGGGGGGGCAATTTGGCAGTTCTTC.

This clonotype was found many times. This may be a read error, as it is one base from a much larger clone. The chain carries TRBV20-1 and TRBJ2-4; TRBD2 agrees at 8 bases. CDR1 and CDR2 (germline): DFQATT, SNEGSKA (reference sequence). The CDR3 loop spans 16 amino acids. CDR3 region: CSAPSPAGLAKKIQYF. CDR3 DNA sequence: TGCAGTGCTCCCTCTCCGGCAGGACTAGCCAAAAAAATTCAGTACTTC.

This clonotype was counted ten times or more. One junction end does not reproduce the germline sequence, and a read error may be involved. The chain couples TRBV29-1 to TRBJ2-1; possibly TRBD1 for D (6 bases). The germline V gene has CDR1 SQVTM and CDR2 ANQGSEA. The CDR3 runs to 11 residues. The CDR3 sequence: CSVEGQGKRIF. The CDR3 DNA follows: TGCAGCGTTGAAGGGCAGGGGAAACGGATCTTC.

There are many counts of this clonotype. The chain has TRBV19 and TRBJ1-1; D might be TRBD1 (5 bases). The CDR3 length is 12 residues. The V end was cut by 3 bases, the J end by 8 bases, with 10 bases between. Germline lookup yields CDR1 LNHDA and CDR2 SQIVND (reference sequence). The DNA of the CDR3 is TGTGCCAGTAGTATCCCGCGGGGCGAAGCTTTCTTT. Translation: CASSIPRGEAFF. Full variable domain (rest looked up from reference TRBV19 and TRBJ1-1): DGGITQSPKYLFRKEGQNVTLSCEQNLNHDAMYWYRQDPGQGLRLIYYSQIVNDFQKGDIAEGYSVSREKKESFPLTVTSAQKNPTAFYLCASSIPRGEAFFGQGTRLTVV.